Shown below are 4 T cell receptor beta chains from a single sample sequenced in a study of CD8 T cells in ankylosing spondylitis. Via MiXCR, TCRdb re-called the 5' RACE reads, giving one row per CDR3 protein. The table records fewer than 500,000 distinct CDR3 sequences, approximately 20% of them present only once. Antigens for these TCRs are unknown. Findings and limits, study-wide: What appeared characteristic of ankylosing spondylitis blood was a TCR beta motif of several highly homologous variants.

Sequencing used blood, either unsorted or a sorted T cell fraction (not recorded which). These receptors were obtained from a male donor with ankylosing spondylitis.

This clonotype was seen ten or more times. V and J are TRBV12-3 or TRBV12-4 and TRBJ1-5; TRBD1 matches 7 bases. Trimming cost V 6 bases and J 5 bases; bases outside gene matches: 7. CDR3 length: 14 residues. This chain's CDR3 is CASRKTGMDQPQHF. The DNA of the CDR3 is TGTGCCAGCAGGAAGACAGGGATGGATCAGCCCCAGCATTTT.

Here the CDR3 DNA reads TGTGCCAGTACTGGCTACAATGAGCAGTTCTTC. Translating gives CASTGYNEQFF. This chain links TRBV19 with TRBJ2-1, with D uncertain. CDR3 length equals 11 residues. V lost 7 bases and J lost 3, with 4 bases in between. Per the germline V gene, CDR1 is LNHDA and CDR2 is SQIVND (reference sequence).

This rearrangement joins TRBV4-1 to TRBJ2-4; 8 positions match TRBD2. Germline trimming cut 0 bases from V and 3 bases from J; bases unmatched to any gene: 7. Per germline, CDR1 MGHRA and CDR2 YSYEKL. This CDR3 region has 17 residues. The CDR3, as DNA: TGCGCCAGCAGCCAAGATGGTGCGGGAGGCGGCAAAAACATTCAGTACTTC. Protein product: CASSQDGAGGGKNIQYF.

The chain is built from TRBV27 and TRBJ2-7; D not certain. V gave up 10 bases and J gave up 6 bases, with 22 bases separating them. The V gene's germline CDR1 is MNHEY and CDR2 SMNVEV (reference sequence). The CDR3 runs 14 residues. The CDR3 spells CAKTPLSEVCEQYF. The CDR3 region has the DNA TGTGCCAAAACACCACTATCGGAAGTTTGCGAGCAGTACTTC.